Ten or more counts support the clone carrying this TCR beta chain. What it binds is unknown. The data belong to a study of T cell repertoires in cytomegalovirus infection. Across the study: From public TCR beta signatures came an indication of both CMV infection and matching HLA type. Findings and limits, study-wide: The ex vivo response was dominated by HLA-C-restricted CMV-specific TCR beta clonotypes.

From the reads, TCRdb called clonotypes with MiXCR, one entry per CDR3 protein. Altogether around 300,000 distinct CDR3 sequences are present, 8% to 9.5% being singletons, with the ten largest covering 3.5% to 4.5%. Trimming removed 6 bases at V and 3 bases at J, with 12 bases between. This CDR3 is 13 amino acids long. The germline V gene has CDR1 MGHDK and CDR2 SYGVNS. The specimen sequenced was PBMCs. The source of this sequence is a human donor in good health (CMV status not recorded). Some clones in this sample may be carry-over from other donors' samples. V gene TRBV25-1 combines with J gene TRBJ2-7, with D hard to call. The CDR3 reads CASRLGKNYEQYF. For the CDR3, the DNA is TGTGCCAGCAGGCTAGGAAAGAACTACGAGCAGTACTTC.